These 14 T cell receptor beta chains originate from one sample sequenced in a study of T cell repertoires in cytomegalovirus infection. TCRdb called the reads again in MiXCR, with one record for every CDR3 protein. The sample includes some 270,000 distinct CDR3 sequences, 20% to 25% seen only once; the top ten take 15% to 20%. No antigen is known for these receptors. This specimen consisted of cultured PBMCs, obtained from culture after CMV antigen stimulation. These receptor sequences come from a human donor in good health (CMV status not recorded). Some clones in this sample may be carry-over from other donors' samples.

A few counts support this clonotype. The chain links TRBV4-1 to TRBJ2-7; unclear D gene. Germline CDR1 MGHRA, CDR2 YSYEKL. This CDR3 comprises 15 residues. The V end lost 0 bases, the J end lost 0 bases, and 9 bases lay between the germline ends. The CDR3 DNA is TGCGCCAGCAGCCAAGAACGTCGGAGCTCCTACGAGCAGTACTTC. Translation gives CASSQERRSSYEQYF.

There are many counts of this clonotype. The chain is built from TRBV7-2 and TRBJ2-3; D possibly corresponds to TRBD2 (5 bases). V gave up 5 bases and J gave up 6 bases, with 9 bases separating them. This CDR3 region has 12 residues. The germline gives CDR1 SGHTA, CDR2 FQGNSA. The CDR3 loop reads CASSIRRDTQYF. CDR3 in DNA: TGTGCCAGCAGCATCAGGAGGGATACGCAGTATTTT.

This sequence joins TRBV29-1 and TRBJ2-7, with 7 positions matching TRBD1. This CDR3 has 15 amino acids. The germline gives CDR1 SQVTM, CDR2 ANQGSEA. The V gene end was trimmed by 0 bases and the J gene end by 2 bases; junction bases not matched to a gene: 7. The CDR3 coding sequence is TGCAGCGTTGAAGAGAGACAGGGCGCCGCCTACGAGCAGTACTTC. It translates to CSVEERQGAAYEQYF.

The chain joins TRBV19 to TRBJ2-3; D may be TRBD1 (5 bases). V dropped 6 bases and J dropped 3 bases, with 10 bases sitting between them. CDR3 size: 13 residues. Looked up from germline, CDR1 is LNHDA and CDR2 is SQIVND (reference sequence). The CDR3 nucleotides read TGTGCCAGTAGGACGACAGAGACAGATACGCAGTATTTT. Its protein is CASRTTETDTQYF.

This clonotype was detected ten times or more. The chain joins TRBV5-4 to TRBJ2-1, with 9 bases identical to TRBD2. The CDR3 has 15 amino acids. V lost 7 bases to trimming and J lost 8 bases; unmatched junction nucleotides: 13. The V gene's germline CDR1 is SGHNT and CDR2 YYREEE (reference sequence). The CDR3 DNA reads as TGTGCCAGCGAAAAGGATAGCGGGAGATATCATGAGCAGTTCTTC. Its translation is CASEKDSGRYHEQFF.

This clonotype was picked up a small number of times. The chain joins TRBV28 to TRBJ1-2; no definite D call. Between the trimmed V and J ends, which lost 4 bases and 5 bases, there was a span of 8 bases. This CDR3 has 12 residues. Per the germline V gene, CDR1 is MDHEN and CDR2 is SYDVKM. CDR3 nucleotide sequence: TGTGCCAGCAGTTACGGGCCTTATGGCTACACCTTC. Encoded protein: CASSYGPYGYTF.

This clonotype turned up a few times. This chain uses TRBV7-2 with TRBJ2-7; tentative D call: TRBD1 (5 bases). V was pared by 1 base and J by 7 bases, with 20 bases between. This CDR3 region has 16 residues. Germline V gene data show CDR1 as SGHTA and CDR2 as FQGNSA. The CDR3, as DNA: TGTGCCAGCAGCTTAGAGGGGTCAGTCCCTACGAGGGAGCAGTACTTC. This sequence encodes CASSLEGSVPTREQYF.

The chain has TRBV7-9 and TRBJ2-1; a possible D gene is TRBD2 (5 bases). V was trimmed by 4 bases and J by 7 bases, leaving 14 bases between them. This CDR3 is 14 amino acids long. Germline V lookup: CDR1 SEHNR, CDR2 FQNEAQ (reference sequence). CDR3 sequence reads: CASSSLVGVNEQFF. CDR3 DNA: TGTGCCAGCAGCTCCCTTGTGGGAGTAAATGAGCAGTTCTTC.

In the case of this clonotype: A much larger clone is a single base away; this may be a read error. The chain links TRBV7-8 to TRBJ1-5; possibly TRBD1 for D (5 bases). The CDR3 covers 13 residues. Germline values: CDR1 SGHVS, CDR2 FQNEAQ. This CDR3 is CASSTRRGQPQPF. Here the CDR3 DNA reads TGTGCCAGCAGCACCCGGCGGGGCCAGCCCCAGCCTTTT.

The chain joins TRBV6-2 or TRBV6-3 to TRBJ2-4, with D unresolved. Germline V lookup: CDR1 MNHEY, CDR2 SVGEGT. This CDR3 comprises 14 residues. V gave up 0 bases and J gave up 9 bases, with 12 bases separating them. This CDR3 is CASSYSQHVRIQYF. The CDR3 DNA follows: TGTGCCAGCAGTTACTCCCAACATGTCCGCATTCAGTACTTC.

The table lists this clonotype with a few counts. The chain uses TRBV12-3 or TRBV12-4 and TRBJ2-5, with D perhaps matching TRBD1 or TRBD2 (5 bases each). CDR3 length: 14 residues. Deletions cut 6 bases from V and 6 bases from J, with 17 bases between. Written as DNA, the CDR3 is TGTGCCAGCAGCCCCCCCGGCGAGGGACAGACCCAGTACTTC. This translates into CASSPPGEGQTQYF.

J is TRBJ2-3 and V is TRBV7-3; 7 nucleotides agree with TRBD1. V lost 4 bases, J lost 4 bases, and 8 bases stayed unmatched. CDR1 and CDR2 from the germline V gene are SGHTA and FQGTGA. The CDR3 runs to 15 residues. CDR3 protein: CASSSTGNPADTQYF. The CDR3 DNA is TGTGCCAGCAGCTCGACAGGGAACCCCGCAGATACGCAGTATTTT.

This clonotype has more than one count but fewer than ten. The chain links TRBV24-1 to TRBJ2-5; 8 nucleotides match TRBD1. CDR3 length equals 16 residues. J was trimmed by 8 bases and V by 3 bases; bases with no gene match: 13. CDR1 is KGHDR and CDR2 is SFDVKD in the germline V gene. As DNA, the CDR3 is TGTGCCACCAGTGATCCCACAGGGGGAACTCGGGGTACCCAGTACTTC. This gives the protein CATSDPTGGTRGTQYF.

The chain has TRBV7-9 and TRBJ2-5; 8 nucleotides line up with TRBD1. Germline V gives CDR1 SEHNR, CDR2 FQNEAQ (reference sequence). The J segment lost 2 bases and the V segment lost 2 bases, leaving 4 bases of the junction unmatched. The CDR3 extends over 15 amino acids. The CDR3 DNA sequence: TGTGCCAGCAGCTTATTAACAGGGGGACAAGAGACCCAGTACTTC. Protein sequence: CASSLLTGGQETQYF. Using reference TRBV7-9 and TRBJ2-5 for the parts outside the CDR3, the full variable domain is DTGVSQNPRHKITKRGQNVTFRCDPISEHNRLYWYRQTLGQGPEFLTYFQNEAQLEKSRLLSDRFSAERPKGSFSTLEIQRTEQGDSAMYLCASSLLTGGQETQYFGPGTRLLVL.